The subject of this entry is one TCR beta chain. Trimming removed 4 bases at V and 0 bases at J, with 4 bases between. There are 12 residues in the CDR3. In the original processing: Nucleated cell counts were estimated from reference gene primer amplification. Generated by immunoSEQ multiplex PCR, the TCRdb table keeps only in-frame clones and is missing some. V and J calls and clone size are as listed in that table; D and trimming were resolved from the DNA. The table has 180,000 or so clones, about three quarters seen once. This sample was included in a study of blood T cell repertoires in COVID-19. Overall study context: COVID-19 samples collected from the United States, Italy and Spain covered acute and convalescent phases. In each case, the material was cDNA or gDNA derived from T cells, B-cell-depleted T cells, or PBMCs.

The sequencing input was peripheral blood. The chain combines TRBV12-3 or TRBV12-4 with TRBJ2-7; D is unresolved. This receptor was obtained from a woman in her forties or fifties with active or convalescent COVID-19. The CDR3 sequence: CASSSSSYEQYF. In DNA, the CDR3 is TGTGCCAGCAGTTCGAGCTCCTACGAGCAGTACTTC.